This passage covers 27 T cell receptor beta chains from one sample sequenced in a study of blood T cell repertoires in COVID-19. The protocol was immunoSEQ multiplex PCR, while the TCRdb copy is restricted to in-frame clones and leaves out a portion. The table shows fewer than 200,000 clones, with approximately 81% occurring only once. Sequenced input: peripheral blood. All receptors derive from a man aged 40-50 years with acute or convalescent COVID-19.

This clone was detected only once. The sample contains more than one DNA sequence encoding this CDR3. This chain joins TRBV11-3 and TRBJ2-3; 8 bases are shared with TRBD2. The CDR3 has 12 residues. V was pared by 5 bases and J by 6 bases, with 1 base of the junction left unmatched. CDR1 is SGHNT and CDR2 is YENEEA in the germline V gene. The CDR3: CASSPGGDTQYF. Written as DNA, the CDR3 is TGTGCCAGCAGCCCGGGGGGGGATACGCAGTATTTT.

The chain is built from TRBV6-5 and TRBJ2-2; D may be TRBD1 (6 bases). Germline CDR1 MNHEY, CDR2 SVGAGI. The CDR3 is 14 residues long. The CDR3 bases are TGTGTGGTTAAGACAGGTTCAGACACCGGGGAGCTGTTTTTT. This encodes CVVKTGSDTGELFF.

The chain has TRBV5-1 and TRBJ2-7; 8 nucleotides match TRBD1. CDR1 and CDR2 (germline): SGHRS, YFSETQ. The CDR3 totals 15 residues. Losses at the gene ends were 3 bases for V and 4 bases for J; bases not matched to a gene: 9. In nucleotides, the CDR3 is TGCGCCAGCAGCTACCAGACAGGGGTGGCGTACGAGCAGTACTTC. It yields the protein CASSYQTGVAYEQYF.

The chain is built from TRBV5-6 and TRBJ1-5; 7 bases align to TRBD1. After removal of 2 bases from V and 5 bases from J, the junction contained 10 bases not matched to a gene. This CDR3 comprises 16 residues. Germline V gene sequence: CDR1 SGHDT, CDR2 YYEEEE. The DNA of the CDR3 is TGTGCCAGCAGCTTAACAGGGGCGGTGTGGGATCAGCCCCAGCATTTT. Its protein is CASSLTGAVWDQPQHF.

The chain couples TRBV6-1 to TRBJ2-7; D remains unclear. This CDR3 is built from 14 residues. Germline loops: CDR1 MNHNS, CDR2 SASEGT. Trimming took off 3 bases at V and 3 bases at J, with 12 bases between the two ends. CDR3 loop: CASSERTDHYEQYF. Here the CDR3 DNA reads TGTGCCAGCAGTGAGAGAACAGACCACTACGAGCAGTACTTC.

The chain recombines TRBV28 with TRBJ1-1; the D gene is possibly TRBD1 (6 bases). Trimming removed 3 bases from V and 3 bases from J, with 8 bases in between. The CDR3 extends over 13 amino acids. Germline V lookup: CDR1 MDHEN, CDR2 SYDVKM. CDR3 loop: CASSFYRDTEAFF. The CDR3 DNA reads as TGTGCCAGCAGTTTTTACAGGGACACTGAAGCTTTCTTT.

This sequence joins TRBV7-8 and TRBJ2-7; TRBD2 might be the D (7 bases). The V end was cut by 5 bases, the J end by 2 bases, with 13 bases between. Germline CDR1 and CDR2: SGHVS and FQNEAQ. CDR3 length equals 14 residues. CDR3 residues: CASSLGGPTYEQYF. CDR3 DNA: TGTGCCAGCAGCCTCGGGGGGCCTACCTACGAGCAGTACTTC.

The chain couples TRBV5-1 to TRBJ1-4; 7 nucleotides match TRBD1. This CDR3 contains 15 residues. The V segment lost 3 bases and the J segment 3 bases; nucleotides outside the gene matches: 5. Per germline, CDR1 SGHRS and CDR2 YFSETQ. CDR3 sequence reads: CASSSTGAPNEKLFF. The CDR3 DNA reads as TGCGCCAGCAGCTCCACAGGGGCCCCTAATGAAAAACTGTTTTTT.

The V gene is TRBV9, the J gene TRBJ1-2; D is perhaps TRBD1 (5 bases). From germline, CDR1 is SGDLS and CDR2 YYNGEE. Trimming pared 0 bases from V and 2 bases from J, leaving 11 bases between. The CDR3 loop spans 15 amino acids. In DNA, the CDR3 is TGTGCCAGCAGCGTAGGCGGACAATCAAACTATGGCTACACCTTC. It encodes CASSVGGQSNYGYTF.

The CDR3: CASSLAGVGSGANVLTF. The CDR3 nucleotides are TGCGCCAGCAGCTTGGCGGGGGTAGGCTCTGGGGCCAACGTCCTGACTTTC. The chain is built from TRBV5-1 and TRBJ2-6; possibly TRBD2 for D (6 bases). The germline V gene encodes CDR1 SGHRS and CDR2 YFSETQ. There are 17 residues in the CDR3. Trimming shortened V by 0 bases and J by 0 bases, and 10 bases separated the two germline ends.

The chain carries TRBV7-9 and TRBJ2-2, with TRBD1 matching 9 bases. Germline V gives CDR1 SEHNR, CDR2 FQNEAQ (reference sequence). V lost 5 bases and J lost 4; bases outside the gene matches: 8. The CDR3 loop spans 16 amino acids. This CDR3 is CASSLWDRDSTGELFF. The CDR3 DNA follows: TGTGCCAGCAGCCTCTGGGACAGGGACAGCACCGGGGAGCTGTTTTTT.

V is TRBV5-1 and J is TRBJ2-7; TRBD2 aligns across 7 bases. The length of the CDR3 is 18 residues. Unmatched junction bases numbered 14, after V lost 2 bases and J lost 0 bases. The germline V gene encodes CDR1 SGHRS and CDR2 YFSETQ. This CDR3 reads CASSLTPRGGRNSYEQYF. The CDR3 bases are TGCGCCAGCAGCTTAACACCCCGCGGGGGACGGAACTCCTACGAGCAGTACTTC.

This clone was seen only a few times. The rearrangement uses TRBV19 and TRBJ1-2; D uncertain. The germline V gene has CDR1 LNHDA and CDR2 SQIVND (reference sequence). The CDR3 length is 12 residues. The V end was cut by 5 bases, the J end by 4 bases, with 8 bases between. In DNA form, the CDR3 reads TGTGCCAGTAGTGACTTAGCCTATGGCTACACCTTC. It is translated as CASSDLAYGYTF.

This clone was counted between two and nine times. The rearrangement joins TRBV28 to TRBJ2-1; TRBD1 agrees at 10 bases. Germline CDR1 MDHEN, CDR2 SYDVKM. The CDR3 is 15 amino acids. V shed 6 bases, J shed 4 bases, and the junction held 6 bases outside the gene matches. CDR3 coding DNA: TGTGCCAGCAGGCCCCGGGACAGGGGTTACAATGAGCAGTTCTTC. Encoded protein: CASRPRDRGYNEQFF.

This chain connects TRBV12-3 or TRBV12-4 to TRBJ1-1; D gene uncertain. The V end was cut by 5 bases, the J end by 4 bases, with 11 bases between. The length of the CDR3 is 13 residues. The CDR3 bases are TGTGCCAGCAGTGTCGACGAGGGCACTGAAGCTTTCTTT. This gives the protein CASSVDEGTEAFF.

This clone occurred a few times. The chain links TRBV6-2 or TRBV6-3 to TRBJ1-5; tentative D call: TRBD1 (5 bases). Trimming took 2 bases from V and 9 from J, leaving 14 bases between them. Germline CDR1 reads MNHEY; CDR2 reads SVGEGT. This CDR3 has 14 residues. CDR3 loop: CASSYQGEVRPQHF. DNA of the CDR3: TGTGCCAGCAGTTACCAGGGCGAGGTGCGGCCCCAGCATTTT.

This sequence joins TRBV6-4 and TRBJ1-1, with D possibly TRBD1 on 5 matching bases. The CDR3 is 15 amino acids. Trimming shortened V by 6 bases and J by 1 base, and 15 bases separated the two germline ends. The V gene's germline CDR1 is MRHNA and CDR2 SNTAGT. CDR3 region: CASSRDGGANTEAFF. The CDR3 coding sequence is TGTGCCAGCAGCCGGGACGGCGGGGCGAACACTGAAGCTTTCTTT.

The chain couples TRBV10-1 to TRBJ1-1; D might be TRBD1 (6 bases). Germline V CDR1 and CDR2: WNHNN, SYGVQD (reference sequence). V dropped 1 base and J dropped 3 bases, with 6 bases sitting between them. This CDR3 is 13 amino acids long. The CDR3 DNA follows: TGCGCCAGCAGTGAGTGGACAGACACTGAAGCTTTCTTT. Amino acids: CASSEWTDTEAFF.

Only one count was recorded for this clone. The chain recombines TRBV10-3 with TRBJ1-1; D is uncertain. Between the trimmed V and J ends, which lost 0 bases and 7 bases, there was a span of 12 bases. The CDR3 loop spans 14 amino acids. The germline V gene has CDR1 ENHRY and CDR2 SYGVKD. The CDR3 sequence: CAISESQVSDEAFF. CDR3 in DNA: TGTGCCATCAGTGAGTCGCAGGTATCGGATGAAGCTTTCTTT.

This clone has only one observation. V and J are TRBV7-2 and TRBJ1-5; 8 positions agree with TRBD1. Per germline, CDR1 SGHTA and CDR2 FQGNSA. The CDR3 is 15 amino acids. With V trimmed by 5 bases and J by 5 bases, 8 bases remained unmatched. CDR3 region: CASSPEARGHQPQHF. The CDR3 DNA reads TGTGCCAGCAGCCCAGAGGCCAGGGGGCATCAGCCCCAGCATTTT.

The chain combines TRBV7-8 with TRBJ1-2, with 7 bases aligning to TRBD1. V lost 5 bases to trimming and J lost 2 bases; unmatched junction nucleotides: 5. The length of the CDR3 is 14 residues. Germline V gene lookup returns CDR1 SGHVS and CDR2 FQNEAQ. The CDR3 sequence is CASSRTGANYGYTF. The CDR3 coding sequence is TGTGCCAGCAGCCGAACAGGGGCCAACTATGGCTACACCTTC.

This clone was seen only once. This chain joins TRBV6-5 and TRBJ2-3, with D maybe TRBD1 (6 bases). V was pared by 6 bases and J by 2 bases, with 12 bases between. This CDR3 is built from 14 residues. The V gene's germline CDR1 is MNHEY and CDR2 SVGAGI. CDR3 DNA: TGTGCCAGCAGCCGGGACAAGCCCACAGATACGCAGTATTTT. It specifies CASSRDKPTDTQYF.

This clone was seen just once. This chain links TRBV5-6 with TRBJ1-6, with 7 nucleotides matching TRBD1. The CDR3 loop spans 15 amino acids. Germline values: CDR1 SGHDT, CDR2 YYEEEE. V lost 2 bases to trimming and J lost 5 bases; unmatched junction nucleotides: 4. The CDR3 DNA reads TGTGCCAGCAGCTTTCCCGGGACAGATAATTCACCCCTCCACTTT. It codes for CASSFPGTDNSPLHF.

The chain employs TRBV29-1 and TRBJ1-2; 8 positions match TRBD1. This CDR3 is built from 13 residues. Germline values: CDR1 SQVTM, CDR2 ANQGSEA. J gave up 7 bases and V 4 bases, and 8 bases lay outside the gene matches. The DNA of the CDR3 is TGCAGCGTTGTTTCAGGGGGCGGGAGTGGCTACACCTTC. Translating gives CSVVSGGGSGYTF. Looking up the rest from reference TRBV29-1 and TRBJ1-2 gives the full variable domain: SAVISQKPSRDICQRGTSLTIQCQVDSQVTMMFWYRQQPGQSLTLIATANQGSEATYESGFVIDKFPISRPNLTFSTLTVSNMSPEDSSIYLCSVVSGGGSGYTFGSGTRLTVV.

This clone was picked up a small number of times. The chain employs TRBV7-9 and TRBJ2-1, with a tentative D call TRBD2 (6 bases). Germline V gives CDR1 SEHNR, CDR2 FQNEAQ (reference sequence). Trimming shortened V by 5 bases and J by 4 bases, and 15 bases separated the two germline ends. This CDR3 is built from 15 residues. The CDR3 protein is CASSTGLGDYNEQFF. CDR3 in DNA: TGTGCCAGCAGCACGGGACTGGGGGATTACAATGAGCAGTTCTTC.

This chain's CDR3 is CASSVLDRGGGYTF. CDR3 sequence (DNA): TGTGCCAGCAGCGTTTTGGACAGGGGGGGTGGCTACACCTTC. The chain is built from TRBV11-2 and TRBJ1-2; 10 nucleotides match TRBD1. The CDR3 is made up of 14 amino acids. From germline, CDR1 is SGHAT and CDR2 FQNNGV. V gave up 5 bases and J gave up 7 bases; unmatched junction bases: 7.

This chain links TRBV4-2 with TRBJ2-5; TRBD2 aligns across 8 bases. The trim removed 0 bases at V and 2 bases at J, leaving 11 bases unmatched. This CDR3 region has 18 residues. CDR1 is LGHNA, CDR2 YNFKEQ, per germline. CDR3 sequence: CASSQELSGAGRQETQYF. The DNA for the CDR3 is TGTGCCAGCAGCCAAGAGCTTAGCGGGGCAGGTCGGCAAGAGACCCAGTACTTC.